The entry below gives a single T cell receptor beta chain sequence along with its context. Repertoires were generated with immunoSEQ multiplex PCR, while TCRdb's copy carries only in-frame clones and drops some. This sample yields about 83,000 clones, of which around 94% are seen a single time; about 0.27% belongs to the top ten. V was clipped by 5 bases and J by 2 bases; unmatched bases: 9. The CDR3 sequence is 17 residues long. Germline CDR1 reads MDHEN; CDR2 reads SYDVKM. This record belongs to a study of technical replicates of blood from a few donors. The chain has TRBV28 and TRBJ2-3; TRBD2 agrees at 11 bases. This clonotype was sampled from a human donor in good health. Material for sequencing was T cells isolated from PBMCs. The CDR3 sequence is CASSAFGTSGPTDTQYF. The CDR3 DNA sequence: TGTGCCAGCAGTGCCTTCGGGACTAGCGGCCCCACAGATACGCAGTATTTT.